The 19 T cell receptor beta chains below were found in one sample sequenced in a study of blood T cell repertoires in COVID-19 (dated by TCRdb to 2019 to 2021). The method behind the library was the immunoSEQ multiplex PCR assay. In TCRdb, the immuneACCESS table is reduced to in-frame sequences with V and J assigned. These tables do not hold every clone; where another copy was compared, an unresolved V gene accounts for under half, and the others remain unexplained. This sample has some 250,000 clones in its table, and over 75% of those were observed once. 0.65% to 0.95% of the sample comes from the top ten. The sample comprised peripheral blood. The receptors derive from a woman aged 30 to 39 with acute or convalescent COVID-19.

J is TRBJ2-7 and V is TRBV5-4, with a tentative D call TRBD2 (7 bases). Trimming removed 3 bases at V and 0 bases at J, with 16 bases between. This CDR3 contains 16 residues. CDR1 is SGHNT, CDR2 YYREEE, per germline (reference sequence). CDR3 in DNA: TGTGCCAGCAGCTCTCTGGGGGGAGGGGGCTCCTACGAGCAGTACTTC. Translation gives CASSSLGGGGSYEQYF.

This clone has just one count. The CDR3 protein is CASSLTGGGTGELFF. The DNA for the CDR3 is TGTGCCAGCAGCTTAACGGGAGGAGGAACCGGGGAGCTGTTTTTT. V is TRBV7-3 and J is TRBJ2-2; the D gene is possibly TRBD2 (6 bases). Germline CDR1 and CDR2: SGHTA and FQGTGA. Trimming shortened V by 0 bases and J by 5 bases, and 10 bases separated the two germline ends. There are 15 residues in the CDR3.

The CDR3 loop reads CASSSGQGLKLFF. As DNA, the CDR3 is TGTGCCAGCAGCTCCGGACAGGGGCTAAAACTGTTTTTT. The chain combines TRBV7-9 with TRBJ1-4, with 9 bases matching TRBD1. V trimming: 4 bases; J trimming: 10 bases; junction bases outside the gene matches: 4. The CDR3 sequence is 13 residues long. Germline V gives CDR1 SEHNR, CDR2 FQNEAQ (reference sequence).

CDR3 in amino acids: CASSQGRVGLAEAFF. CDR3 nucleotide sequence: TGTGCCAGCAGCCAAGGGAGGGTCGGATTAGCTGAAGCTTTCTTT. This chain joins TRBV7-8 and TRBJ1-1; D remains unclear. CDR1 is SGHVS and CDR2 is FQNEAQ in the germline V gene. The CDR3 has 15 amino acids. The ends were cut back, 5 bases at V and 6 bases at J, with 19 bases in the middle. Filled out from reference TRBV7-8 and TRBJ1-1, the complete variable domain reads GAGVSQSPRYKVAKRGQDVALRCDPISGHVSLFWYQQALGQGPEFLTYFQNEAQLDKSGLPSDRFFAERPEGSVSTLKIQRTQQEDSAVYLCASSQGRVGLAEAFFGQGTRLTVV.

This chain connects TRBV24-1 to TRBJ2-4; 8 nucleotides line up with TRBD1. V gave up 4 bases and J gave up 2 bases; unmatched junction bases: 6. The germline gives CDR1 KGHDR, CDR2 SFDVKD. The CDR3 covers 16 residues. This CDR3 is CATSEDRGATKNIQYF. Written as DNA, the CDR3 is TGTGCCACCAGTGAAGACAGGGGTGCAACCAAAAACATTCAGTACTTC.

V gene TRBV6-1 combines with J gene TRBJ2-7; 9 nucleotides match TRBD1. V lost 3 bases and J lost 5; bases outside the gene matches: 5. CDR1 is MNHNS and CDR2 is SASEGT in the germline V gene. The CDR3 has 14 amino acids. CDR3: CASSDIGQGHEQYF. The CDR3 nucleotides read TGTGCCAGCAGTGATATCGGACAGGGGCACGAGCAGTACTTC.

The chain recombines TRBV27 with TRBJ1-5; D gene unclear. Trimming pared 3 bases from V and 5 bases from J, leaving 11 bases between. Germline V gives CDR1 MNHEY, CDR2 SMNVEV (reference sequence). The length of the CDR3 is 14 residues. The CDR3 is CASSFRGDHQPQHF. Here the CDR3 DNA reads TGTGCCAGCAGTTTCCGCGGTGATCATCAGCCCCAGCATTTT.

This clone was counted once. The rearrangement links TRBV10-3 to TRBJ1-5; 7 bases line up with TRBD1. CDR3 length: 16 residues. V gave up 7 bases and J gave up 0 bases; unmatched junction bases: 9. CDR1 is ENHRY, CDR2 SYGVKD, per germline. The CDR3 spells CAITRQGNYSNQPQHF. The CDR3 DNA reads TGTGCCATCACTAGACAGGGTAATTATAGCAATCAGCCCCAGCATTTT.

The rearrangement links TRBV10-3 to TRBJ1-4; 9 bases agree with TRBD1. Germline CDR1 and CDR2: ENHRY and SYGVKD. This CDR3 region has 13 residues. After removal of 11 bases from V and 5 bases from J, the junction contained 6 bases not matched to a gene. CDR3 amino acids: CAAGTGRNEKLFF. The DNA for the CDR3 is TGTGCCGCGGGGACAGGGAGAAATGAAAAACTGTTTTTT.

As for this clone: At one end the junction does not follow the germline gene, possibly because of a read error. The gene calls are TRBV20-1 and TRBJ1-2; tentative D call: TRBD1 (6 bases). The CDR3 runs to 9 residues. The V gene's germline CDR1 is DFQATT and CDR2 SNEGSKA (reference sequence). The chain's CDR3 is CSASGAGVF. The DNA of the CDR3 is TGCAGTGCTAGTGGGGCAGGGGTTTTC.

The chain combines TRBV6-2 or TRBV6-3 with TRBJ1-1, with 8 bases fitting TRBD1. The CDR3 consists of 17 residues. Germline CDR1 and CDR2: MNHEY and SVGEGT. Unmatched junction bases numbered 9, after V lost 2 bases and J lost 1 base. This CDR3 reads CASSYPNMDRANTEAFF. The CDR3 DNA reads TGTGCCAGCAGTTACCCAAATATGGACAGGGCGAACACTGAAGCTTTCTTT.

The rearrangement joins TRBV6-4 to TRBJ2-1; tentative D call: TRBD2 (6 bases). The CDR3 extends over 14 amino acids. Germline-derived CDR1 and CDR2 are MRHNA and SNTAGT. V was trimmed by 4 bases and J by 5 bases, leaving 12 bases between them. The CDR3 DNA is TGTGCCAGCAGTGTCCGGGGGTACGACAATGAGCAGTTCTTC. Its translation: CASSVRGYDNEQFF.

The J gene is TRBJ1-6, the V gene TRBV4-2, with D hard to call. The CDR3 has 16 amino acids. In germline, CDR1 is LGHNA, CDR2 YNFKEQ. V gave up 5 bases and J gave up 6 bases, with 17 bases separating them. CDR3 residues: CASSEETGRPNSPLHF. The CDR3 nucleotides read TGTGCCAGCAGCGAGGAAACCGGCAGACCTAATTCACCCCTCCACTTT.

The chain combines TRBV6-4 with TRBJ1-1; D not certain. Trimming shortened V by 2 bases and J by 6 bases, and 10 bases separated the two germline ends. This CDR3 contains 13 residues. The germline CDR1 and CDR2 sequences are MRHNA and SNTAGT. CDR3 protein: CASSDRAGAEAFF. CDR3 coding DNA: TGTGCCAGCAGTGACAGGGCGGGCGCTGAAGCTTTCTTT.

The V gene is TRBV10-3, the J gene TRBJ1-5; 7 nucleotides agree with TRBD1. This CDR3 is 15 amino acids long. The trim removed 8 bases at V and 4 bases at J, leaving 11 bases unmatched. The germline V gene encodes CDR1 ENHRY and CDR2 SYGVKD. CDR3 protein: CAISTGEVGNQPQHF. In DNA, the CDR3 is TGTGCCATCTCCACAGGGGAGGTCGGAAATCAGCCCCAGCATTTT.

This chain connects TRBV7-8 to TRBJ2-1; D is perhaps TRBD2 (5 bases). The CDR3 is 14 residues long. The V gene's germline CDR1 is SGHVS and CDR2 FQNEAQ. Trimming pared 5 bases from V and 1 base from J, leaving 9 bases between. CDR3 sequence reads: CASSPSGSYNEQFF. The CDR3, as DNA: TGTGCCAGCAGCCCGAGCGGTTCCTACAATGAGCAGTTCTTC.

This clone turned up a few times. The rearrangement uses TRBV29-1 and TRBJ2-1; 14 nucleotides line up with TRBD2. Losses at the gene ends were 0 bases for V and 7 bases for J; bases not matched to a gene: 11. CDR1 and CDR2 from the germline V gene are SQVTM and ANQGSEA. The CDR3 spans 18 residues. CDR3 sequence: CSVEDWDPWTSGRNEQFF. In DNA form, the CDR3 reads TGCAGCGTTGAAGATTGGGACCCCTGGACTAGCGGGAGGAATGAGCAGTTCTTC.

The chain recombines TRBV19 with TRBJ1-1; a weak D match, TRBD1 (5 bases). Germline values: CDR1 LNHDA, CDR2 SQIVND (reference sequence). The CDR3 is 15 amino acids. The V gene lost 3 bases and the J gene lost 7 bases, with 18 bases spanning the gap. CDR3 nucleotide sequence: TGTGCCAGTAGTATGGGGACTATACTTCGTAGTGAAGCTTTCTTT. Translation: CASSMGTILRSEAFF.

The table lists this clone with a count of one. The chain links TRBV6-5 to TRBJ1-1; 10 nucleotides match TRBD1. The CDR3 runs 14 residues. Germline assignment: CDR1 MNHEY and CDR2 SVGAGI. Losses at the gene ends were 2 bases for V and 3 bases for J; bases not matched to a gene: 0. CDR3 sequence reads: CASSYGTGDTEAFF. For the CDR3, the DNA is TGTGCCAGCAGTTACGGGACAGGGGACACTGAAGCTTTCTTT.